The 26 T cell receptor beta chains in this list originate from one sample, sequenced in a study of blood T cell repertoires in COVID-19. Some clones are missing from TCRdb's copy, which holds only in-frame ones; the method was immunoSEQ multiplex PCR. Of fewer than 250,000 clones in the sample, 88% were seen once. The sample taken for sequencing was peripheral blood. The receptors were gathered from a human donor in a cohort sampled during active COVID-19.

The rearrangement joins TRBV5-1 to TRBJ2-3; 12 bases are shared with TRBD1. Germline V gene sequence: CDR1 SGHRS, CDR2 YFSETQ. This CDR3 has 16 amino acids. The J segment lost 6 bases and the V segment lost 4 bases, leaving 9 bases of the junction unmatched. The CDR3: CASSPAGTGGQDTQYF. The CDR3 DNA is TGCGCCAGCAGCCCAGCCGGGACAGGGGGCCAGGATACGCAGTATTTT.

This clone was seen a few times. The chain recombines TRBV24-1 with TRBJ2-1, with 8 bases aligning to TRBD1. CDR3 length: 15 amino acids. V lost 4 bases and J lost 4; bases outside the gene matches: 5. The germline CDR1 and CDR2 sequences are KGHDR and SFDVKD. The CDR3 nucleotides are TGTGCCACCAGTGACGGGACAGGAGCTTACAATGAGCAGTTCTTC. This translates into CATSDGTGAYNEQFF.

The chain is built from TRBV27 and TRBJ1-1; D gene uncertain. Trimming removed 2 bases from V and 0 bases from J, with 10 bases in between. Looked up from germline, CDR1 is MNHEY and CDR2 is SMNVEV (reference sequence). The CDR3 is made up of 15 amino acids. CDR3 DNA sequence: TGTGCCAGCAGTTTAACGGGGATAATGAACACTGAAGCTTTCTTT. Amino acid sequence: CASSLTGIMNTEAFF.

The chain is built from TRBV11-2 and TRBJ1-5; D not resolved. CDR3 length: 13 amino acids. Germline CDR1 and CDR2: SGHAT and FQNNGV. V dropped 0 bases and J dropped 9 bases, with 9 bases sitting between them. This chain's CDR3 is CASSLEESGPQHF. The CDR3 DNA reads as TGTGCCAGCAGCTTAGAGGAGTCGGGGCCCCAGCATTTT.

Points on this clone: At one end, the junction sequence differs from germline, possibly due to a read error. The V gene is TRBV6-5, the J gene TRBJ2-3, with 7 nucleotides matching TRBD2. CDR3 length: 14 residues. Germline-derived CDR1 and CDR2 are MNHEY and SVGAGI. The CDR3 DNA sequence: TGCGGGGTTAGGGAGGGGTTAAGCACAGATACGCAGTATTTT. It specifies CGVREGLSTDTQYF.

The chain recombines TRBV29-1 with TRBJ2-7; weak D call: TRBD1 (5 bases). Trimming pared 5 bases from V and 2 bases from J, leaving 10 bases between. This CDR3 spans 12 amino acids. From germline, CDR1 is SQVTM and CDR2 ANQGSEA. The CDR3 spells CSVIQATYEQYF. DNA of the CDR3: TGCAGCGTTATACAGGCGACCTACGAGCAGTACTTC.

The CDR3 DNA reads as TGTGCCAGCAGCTTAGTCTCAACCGGGACAGGGGTCAATGAGCAGTTCTTC. Its protein product is CASSLVSTGTGVNEQFF. The rearrangement joins TRBV11-2 to TRBJ2-1; 10 bases agree with TRBD1. J gave up 6 bases and V 1 base, and 9 bases lay outside the gene matches. The CDR3 sequence is 17 residues long. The germline gives CDR1 SGHAT, CDR2 FQNNGV.

In this sample, this clone turned up many times. This chain joins TRBV6-4 and TRBJ2-2; the D gene is possibly TRBD1 (6 bases). The CDR3 length is 14 residues. V was clipped by 4 bases and J by 4 bases, with 10 bases between them. CDR1 and CDR2 (germline): MRHNA, SNTAGT. The DNA for the CDR3 is TGTGCCAGCAGTGCGAAAGGGGGCACCGGGGAGCTGTTTTTT. Amino acids: CASSAKGGTGELFF.

The rearrangement links TRBV5-6 to TRBJ1-1; tentative D call: TRBD1 (5 bases). V shed 0 bases and J shed 4 bases, with 10 bases lying between them. CDR1 is SGHDT, CDR2 YYEEEE, per germline. The CDR3 covers 14 residues. The CDR3 coding sequence is TGTGCCAGCAGCTTGGTGCGGGGGGTCACTGAAGCTTTCTTT. Its translation is CASSLVRGVTEAFF.

V and J are TRBV6-2 or TRBV6-3 and TRBJ2-7, with TRBD2 matching 9 bases. The germline gives CDR1 MNHEY, CDR2 SVGEGT. This CDR3 comprises 16 residues. J was trimmed by 0 bases and V by 0 bases; bases with no gene match: 3. CDR3 amino acids: CASSYSKRGDSYEQYF. The CDR3 region has the DNA TGTGCCAGCAGTTACTCAAAGCGGGGGGACTCCTACGAGCAGTACTTC.

This clone was detected only once. The genes are TRBV4-1 and TRBJ1-5, with D tentatively TRBD1 (5 bases). TRBJ2-3 explains the end of the DNA better; the J call may be wrong. CDR3 length: 13 residues. Germline CDR1 and CDR2: MGHRA and YSYEKL. In DNA, the CDR3 is TGCGCCAGCAAGGGAACAGGCAATCAGCCCCAGTATTTT. It encodes CASKGTGNQPQYF.

This clone was counted between two and nine times. This chain links TRBV29-1 with TRBJ2-1; possible D gene TRBD2, 5 bases. CDR1 is SQVTM, CDR2 ANQGSEA, per germline. The V gene lost 5 bases and the J gene lost 0 bases, with 11 bases spanning the gap. The CDR3 covers 14 residues. The CDR3 DNA sequence: TGCAGCGTTTCGGGGTCCCCCTCCTACAATGAGCAGTTCTTC. It codes for CSVSGSPSYNEQFF.

The rearrangement links TRBV28 to TRBJ2-7, with D possibly matching TRBD2 (5 bases). V was cut by 2 bases and J by 4 bases, with 6 bases left in between. CDR3 length: 12 residues. Germline values: CDR1 MDHEN, CDR2 SYDVKM. DNA for the CDR3: TGTGCCAGCAGTTTACGAGGGTACGAGCAGTACTTC. This codes for CASSLRGYEQYF.

The V call is TRBV3-1 (or the pseudogene TRBV3-2), the J call TRBJ1-2; D is perhaps TRBD1 (6 bases). Germline-derived CDR1 and CDR2 are LGHDT and YNNKEL (reference sequence). V was pared by 1 base and J by 11 bases, with 20 bases between. CDR3 size: 15 residues. The CDR3 here is CASSQGCEWNRGYTF. DNA for the CDR3: TGTGCCAGCAGCCAAGGGTGTGAGTGGAATAGGGGGTACACCTTC.

The J gene is TRBJ2-7, the V gene TRBV7-2, with TRBD1 matching 11 bases. Trimming removed 1 base from V and 6 bases from J; junction bases left unmatched: 5. CDR1 and CDR2 (germline): SGHTA, FQGNSA. The CDR3 is 15 amino acids. For the CDR3, the DNA is TGTGCCAGCAGCTTAGAAGGGACAGGGGGGCTCGAGCAGTACTTC. Translation: CASSLEGTGGLEQYF.

The chain is built from TRBV7-2 and TRBJ1-2, with D maybe TRBD1 (6 bases). The germline V and J ends were trimmed by 1 base and 0 bases, with 9 bases remaining between them. The germline V gene has CDR1 SGHTA and CDR2 FQGNSA. This CDR3 has 15 amino acids. The CDR3 reads CASSLGTVSNYGYTF. Here the CDR3 DNA reads TGTGCCAGCAGCTTAGGGACAGTCTCTAACTATGGCTACACCTTC.

This chain links TRBV6-6 with TRBJ2-6; 7 bases match TRBD1. J gave up 0 bases and V 5 bases, and 7 bases lay outside the gene matches. The germline V gene encodes CDR1 MNHNY and CDR2 SVGAGI (reference sequence). This CDR3 is built from 17 residues. Written as DNA, the CDR3 is TGTGCCAGCAGTCGAACAGGGGCAAGCTCTGGGGCCAACGTCCTGACTTTC. This codes for CASSRTGASSGANVLTF.

This sequence joins TRBV7-6 and TRBJ2-1, with 11 bases matching TRBD1. V gave up 1 base and J gave up 7 bases; unmatched junction bases: 9. The CDR3 extends over 17 amino acids. The germline V gene encodes CDR1 SGHVS and CDR2 FNYEAQ. The CDR3 protein is CASSLVARDRGKNEQFF. For the CDR3, the DNA is TGTGCCAGCAGCTTAGTGGCACGGGACAGGGGGAAGAATGAGCAGTTCTTC.

The chain combines TRBV5-1 with TRBJ2-3, with 7 bases aligning to TRBD1. The CDR3 spans 15 residues. V was pared by 0 bases and J by 2 bases, with 3 bases of the junction left unmatched. Germline lookup yields CDR1 SGHRS and CDR2 YFSETQ. The CDR3 region is CASSLGGQPTDTQYF. In DNA, the CDR3 is TGCGCCAGCAGCTTGGGGGGACAGCCCACAGATACGCAGTATTTT.

The genes are TRBV19 and TRBJ1-1; D not certain. V was clipped by 4 bases and J by 8 bases, with 14 bases between them. This CDR3 contains 13 residues. Per germline, CDR1 LNHDA and CDR2 SQIVND (reference sequence). The chain's CDR3 is CASSTSRGREAFF. The CDR3 DNA follows: TGTGCCAGTAGTACCTCCCGGGGTCGGGAAGCTTTCTTT. Full variable domain (remainder filled in from reference TRBV19 and TRBJ1-1): DGGITQSPKYLFRKEGQNVTLSCEQNLNHDAMYWYRQDPGQGLRLIYYSQIVNDFQKGDIAEGYSVSREKKESFPLTVTSAQKNPTAFYLCASSTSRGREAFFGQGTRLTVV.

In its sample, this clone was seen once. This chain joins TRBV30 and TRBJ2-7; D is ambiguous. V was cut by 0 bases and J by 0 bases, with 6 bases left in between. This CDR3 spans 13 amino acids. Germline V gives CDR1 GTSNPN, CDR2 SVGIG (reference sequence). The chain's CDR3 is CAWSVRLSYEQYF. The CDR3 nucleotides read TGTGCCTGGAGTGTACGACTCTCCTACGAGCAGTACTTC. The complete variable domain, with remaining parts taken from reference TRBV30 and TRBJ2-7, reads SQTIHQWPATLVQPVGSPLSLECTVEGTSNPNLYWYRQAAGRGLQLLFYSVGIGQISSEVPQNLSASRPQDRQFILSSKKLLLSDSGFYLCAWSVRLSYEQYFGPGTRLTVT.

The chain uses TRBV11-2 and TRBJ2-7, with D tentatively TRBD2 (6 bases). The CDR3 totals 12 residues. The germline V gene encodes CDR1 SGHAT and CDR2 FQNNGV. V dropped 3 bases and J dropped 5 bases, with 8 bases sitting between them. CDR3 in amino acids: CASSLGGNEQYF. CDR3 nucleotide sequence: TGTGCCAGCAGCTTGGGGGGAAACGAGCAGTACTTC.

This sequence joins TRBV16 and TRBJ2-6; a possible D gene is TRBD1 (5 bases). CDR1 KGHSY and CDR2 FQNENV come from the germline V gene. CDR3 length: 15 residues. Trimming cost V 4 bases and J 4 bases, with 11 bases left between them. CDR3 amino acids: CASSPRVTGANVLTF. The CDR3 bases are TGTGCCAGCAGCCCCAGGGTCACGGGGGCCAACGTCCTGACTTTC.

The V call is TRBV11-2, the J call TRBJ2-5; 9 positions match TRBD2. This CDR3 contains 16 residues. CDR1 and CDR2 from the germline V gene are SGHAT and FQNNGV. The J segment lost 5 bases and the V segment lost 2 bases, leaving 9 bases of the junction unmatched. The CDR3 is CASSLPQAGGWETQYF. The CDR3 DNA reads TGTGCCAGCAGCTTACCCCAAGCGGGAGGCTGGGAGACCCAGTACTTC.

Worth noting for this clone: The sample contains more than one DNA sequence encoding this CDR3. CDR3 nucleotide sequence: TGTGCCAGCAGCTTGGGCCGTGGGCGATTGACCGGGGAGCTGTTTTTT. It encodes CASSLGRGRLTGELFF. The J gene is TRBJ2-2, the V gene TRBV7-2; unclear D gene. V was clipped by 3 bases and J by 5 bases, with 16 bases between them. CDR1 is SGHTA and CDR2 is FQGNSA in the germline V gene. The CDR3 has 16 amino acids.

The chain uses TRBV19 and TRBJ2-3, with D maybe TRBD2 (7 bases). There are 17 residues in the CDR3. CDR1 is LNHDA, CDR2 SQIVND, per germline (reference sequence). Between the trimmed V and J ends, which lost 2 bases and 3 bases, there was a span of 18 bases. CDR3 nucleotides: TGTGCCAGTAGTATACGGGGGGCGATTCCCTCTACAGATACGCAGTATTTT. Translated: CASSIRGAIPSTDTQYF.